The 26 T cell receptor beta chains below come from one sample, sequenced in a study of cytomegalovirus exposure and HLA in healthy donors. Assay used: immunoSEQ multiplex PCR; TCRdb lists only in-frame clones, some missing. Of 100,000 to 150,000 clones in the sample, roughly 90% are singletons; the top ten hold approximately 2%. The sequenced material came from PBMCs. The receptor set was obtained from a woman aged 18-29 years in good health and CMV-seronegative.

The chain links TRBV7-8 to TRBJ2-7; a weak D match, TRBD2 (5 bases). The V gene's germline CDR1 is SGHVS and CDR2 FQNEAQ. Trimming took 4 bases from V and 0 from J, leaving 13 bases between them. This CDR3 comprises 15 residues. As DNA, the CDR3 is TGTGCCAGCAGCTCCGGGGTCGGGCCCTCCTACGAGCAGTACTTC. Translation: CASSSGVGPSYEQYF.

The sample holds a few counts of this clone. The V call is TRBV6-9, the J call TRBJ2-2; 8 positions agree with TRBD2. From germline, CDR1 is MNHGY and CDR2 SVAAGI. This CDR3 is 15 amino acids long. Trimming removed 11 bases from V and 3 bases from J; junction bases left unmatched: 11. The CDR3 loop reads CAGAWREAHTGELFF. DNA for the CDR3: TGTGCCGGCGCATGGCGGGAGGCCCACACCGGGGAGCTGTTTTTT.

This chain connects TRBV28 to TRBJ2-7, with a weak D call TRBD2 (6 bases). Trimming cost V 10 bases and J 0 bases, with 16 bases left between them. Germline V gives CDR1 MDHEN, CDR2 SYDVKM. The CDR3 runs to 14 residues. CDR3 region: CATNRLGGSYEQYF. Written as DNA, the CDR3 is TGTGCCACCAACCGACTCGGGGGCTCCTACGAGCAGTACTTC. Full variable domain (missing parts from reference TRBV28 and TRBJ2-7): DVKVTQSSRYLVKRTGEKVFLECVQDMDHENMFWYRQDPGLGLRLIYFSYDVKMKEKGDIPEGYSVSREKKERFSLILESASTNQTSMYLCATNRLGGSYEQYFGPGTRLTVT.

The chain recombines TRBV28 with TRBJ1-1, with 7 positions matching TRBD1. The ends lost 6 bases at V and 3 bases at J; junction bases unmatched: 10. CDR1 is MDHEN, CDR2 SYDVKM, per germline. The CDR3 spans 15 residues. CDR3 DNA sequence: TGTGCCAGCAGGCGCCGACAGGGACGGTACACTGAAGCTTTCTTT. Protein sequence: CASRRRQGRYTEAFF. The variable domain in full, with the rest retrieved from reference TRBV28 and TRBJ1-1, is DVKVTQSSRYLVKRTGEKVFLECVQDMDHENMFWYRQDPGLGLRLIYFSYDVKMKEKGDIPEGYSVSREKKERFSLILESASTNQTSMYLCASRRRQGRYTEAFFGQGTRLTVV.

The V and J genes are TRBV4-2 and TRBJ2-7; 13 positions match TRBD2. The CDR3 covers 14 residues. Losses at the gene ends were 4 bases for V and 9 bases for J; bases not matched to a gene: 6. Germline CDR1 LGHNA, CDR2 YNFKEQ. The chain's CDR3 is CASSPGLAGEGQYF. In DNA, the CDR3 is TGTGCCAGCAGCCCCGGACTAGCGGGAGAAGGGCAGTACTTC.

V is TRBV28 and J is TRBJ2-3; D ambiguous. The germline V gene has CDR1 MDHEN and CDR2 SYDVKM. V lost 6 bases and J lost 2, with 9 bases in between. The length of the CDR3 is 13 residues. The CDR3 DNA is TGTGCCAGCAGGGCCGCCTCCACAGATACGCAGTATTTT. Protein product: CASRAASTDTQYF.

The CDR3 loop reads CASSPPVPGELFF. Here the CDR3 DNA reads TGTGCCAGCAGCCCACCAGTCCCCGGGGAGCTGTTTTTT. The chain employs TRBV11-1 and TRBJ2-2, with D unclear. The CDR3 sequence is 13 residues long. Germline V gives CDR1 SGHAT, CDR2 FQDESV (reference sequence). The ends were cut back, 5 bases at V and 6 bases at J, with 10 bases in the middle.

The V call is TRBV28, the J call TRBJ2-3; 8 nucleotides line up with TRBD2. J gave up 4 bases and V 4 bases, and 7 bases lay outside the gene matches. The germline CDR1 and CDR2 sequences are MDHEN and SYDVKM. This CDR3 region has 15 residues. The CDR3 is CASSSGGGRSDTQYF. Written as DNA, the CDR3 is TGTGCCAGCAGTTCGGGGGGCGGGAGGTCAGATACGCAGTATTTT.

The chain combines TRBV30 with TRBJ2-3; TRBD1 might be the D (5 bases). Trimming cost V 1 base and J 5 bases, with 10 bases left between them. This CDR3 contains 13 residues. CDR1 is GTSNPN, CDR2 SVGIG, per germline (reference sequence). This CDR3 is CAWSAGREDTQYF. Here the CDR3 DNA reads TGTGCCTGGAGTGCGGGCAGGGAAGATACGCAGTATTTT.

The chain uses TRBV10-3 and TRBJ1-2; 10 nucleotides match TRBD1. The CDR3 is made up of 14 amino acids. CDR1 and CDR2 from the germline V gene are ENHRY and SYGVKD. The ends lost 8 bases at V and 6 bases at J; junction bases unmatched: 9. The CDR3 coding sequence is TGTGCCATCTACTCCGGACAGGGGGGAGATGGCTACACCTTC. It codes for CAIYSGQGGDGYTF.

V is TRBV5-1 and J is TRBJ2-7; 9 nucleotides match TRBD2. V was pared by 10 bases and J by 2 bases, with 13 bases of the junction left unmatched. From germline, CDR1 is SGHRS and CDR2 YFSETQ. CDR3 length: 15 amino acids. The CDR3 protein is CASSAGGPVAYEQYF. As DNA, the CDR3 is TGCGCCTCGTCGGCGGGAGGGCCGGTAGCCTACGAGCAGTACTTC. The full variable domain, rest sourced from reference TRBV5-1 and TRBJ2-7, is KAGVTQTPRYLIKTRGQQVTLSCSPISGHRSVSWYQQTPGQGLQFLFEYFSETQRNKGNFPGRFSGRQFSNSRSEMNVSTLELGDSALYLCASSAGGPVAYEQYFGPGTRLTVT.

The J gene is TRBJ2-7, the V gene TRBV28, with 13 bases that match TRBD2. The CDR3 length is 16 residues. V shed 4 bases and J 4 bases; nucleotides not matched to a gene: 7. Germline loops: CDR1 MDHEN, CDR2 SYDVKM. CDR3 loop: CASSSSGLAGEYEQYF. CDR3 in DNA: TGTGCCAGCAGTTCCTCAGGACTAGCGGGAGAGTACGAGCAGTACTTC.

The count of this clone is one. The chain employs TRBV5-1 and TRBJ1-6; 7 nucleotides line up with TRBD1. This CDR3 region has 14 residues. Germline values: CDR1 SGHRS, CDR2 YFSETQ. With V trimmed by 4 bases and J by 5 bases, 3 bases remained unmatched. CDR3 bases: TGCGCCAGCAGCATAGGACAGGATAATTCACCCCTCCACTTT. It encodes CASSIGQDNSPLHF.

The V and J genes are TRBV5-4 and TRBJ2-7, with TRBD2 as a possible D gene (5 bases). This CDR3 spans 14 amino acids. Trimming stripped 6 bases from V and 0 bases from J, with 13 bases between. Germline V gene lookup returns CDR1 SGHNT and CDR2 YYREEE (reference sequence). The CDR3, as DNA: TGTGCCAGCACTATAACGGGGATCTCCTACGAGCAGTACTTC. This encodes CASTITGISYEQYF.

The V and J genes are TRBV9 and TRBJ2-1, with 7 positions matching TRBD1. The CDR3 covers 15 residues. The germline V gene has CDR1 SGDLS and CDR2 YYNGEE. J lost 3 bases, V lost 0 bases, and 3 bases had no gene match. Here the CDR3 DNA reads TGTGCCAGCAGCGTAGGGACAGGAGTCTACAATGAGCAGTTCTTC. It codes for CASSVGTGVYNEQFF.

This clone was counted a single time. This rearrangement joins TRBV5-6 to TRBJ2-7; 9 positions match TRBD1. This CDR3 contains 14 residues. Per germline, CDR1 SGHDT and CDR2 YYEEEE. The junction had 2 bases not matched to a gene; V was cut back by 4 bases and J by 0 bases. The CDR3 DNA sequence: TGTGCCAGCAGCGGGACAGGGCGCTCCTACGAGCAGTACTTC. Its protein is CASSGTGRSYEQYF.

The count of this clone is one. The chain joins TRBV4-1 to TRBJ2-7; 10 nucleotides line up with TRBD2. J gave up 7 bases and V 4 bases, and 10 bases lay outside the gene matches. The CDR3 runs 15 residues. CDR1 and CDR2 from the germline V gene are MGHRA and YSYEKL. CDR3 protein: CASSLEASGRGEQYF. CDR3 nucleotides: TGCGCCAGCAGCCTGGAGGCTAGCGGGAGAGGAGAGCAGTACTTC.

This rearrangement joins TRBV6-4 to TRBJ2-5; 8 bases align to TRBD1. Germline values: CDR1 MRHNA, CDR2 SNTAGT. J was trimmed by 4 bases and V by 6 bases; bases with no gene match: 4. The CDR3 is made up of 13 amino acids. The CDR3, as DNA: TGTGCCAGCAGAACAGGGGGTGGAGAGACCCAGTACTTC. It translates to CASRTGGGETQYF.

As DNA, the CDR3 is TGTGCCAGTAGGACATTAACAGGGTTGACTGAAGCTTTCTTT. Translation gives CASRTLTGLTEAFF. The rearrangement uses TRBV19 and TRBJ1-1; tentatively, D is TRBD1 (6 bases). This CDR3 spans 14 amino acids. Germline V gene lookup returns CDR1 LNHDA and CDR2 SQIVND (reference sequence). Trimming removed 6 bases at V and 5 bases at J, with 16 bases between.

This clone is a singleton in its sample. The chain is built from TRBV19 and TRBJ2-2, with D possibly being TRBD1 (5 bases). The CDR3 has 13 amino acids. The V and J ends lost 1 base and 10 bases respectively, with 10 bases between them. Germline V gene lookup returns CDR1 LNHDA and CDR2 SQIVND (reference sequence). The CDR3, as DNA: TGTGCCAGTAGTATAGGTGGGGCGGAGGAGCTGTTTTTT. This sequence encodes CASSIGGAEELFF. Full variable domain (rest looked up from reference TRBV19 and TRBJ2-2): DGGITQSPKYLFRKEGQNVTLSCEQNLNHDAMYWYRQDPGQGLRLIYYSQIVNDFQKGDIAEGYSVSREKKESFPLTVTSAQKNPTAFYLCASSIGGAEELFFGEGSRLTVL.

As DNA, the CDR3 is TGTGCCAGCAGTTTATCTTTTGCAGGGGGCTTTGAAGCTTTCTTT. Residues: CASSLSFAGGFEAFF. This sequence joins TRBV27 and TRBJ1-1, with 8 bases matching TRBD1. The junction had 7 bases not matched to a gene; V was cut back by 0 bases and J by 7 bases. This CDR3 has 15 amino acids. Germline CDR1 and CDR2: MNHEY and SMNVEV (reference sequence).

This chain joins TRBV6-1 and TRBJ1-1; possible D gene TRBD1, 5 bases. V lost 6 bases and J lost 3, with 8 bases in between. CDR3 length equals 12 residues. From germline, CDR1 is MNHNS and CDR2 SASEGT. The CDR3 sequence is CASSGGYTEAFF. The CDR3 nucleotides read TGTGCCAGCAGCGGGGGGTACACTGAAGCTTTCTTT.

V usage is TRBV11-2 and J usage is TRBJ2-7; tentative D call: TRBD1 (6 bases). The CDR3 runs to 15 residues. The germline V and J ends were trimmed by 0 bases and 6 bases, with 15 bases remaining between them. Germline V gene data show CDR1 as SGHAT and CDR2 as FQNNGV. The CDR3 region is CASSLDRGRVGEQYF. The CDR3 DNA follows: TGTGCCAGCAGCTTAGACAGGGGCCGGGTAGGCGAGCAGTACTTC.

V usage is TRBV28 and J usage is TRBJ2-5, with D maybe TRBD2 (6 bases). With 8 bases removed from V and 7 bases from J, the gap between germline ends came to 11 bases. Germline CDR1 is MDHEN and CDR2 is SYDVKM. The CDR3 contains 11 residues. The CDR3 loop reads CASLAGGTQYF. The CDR3, as DNA: TGTGCCAGCCTTGCCGGGGGGACCCAGTACTTC.

This chain uses TRBV19 with TRBJ2-7; 12 bases match TRBD1. J gave up 7 bases and V 10 bases, and 11 bases lay outside the gene matches. The length of the CDR3 is 14 residues. From germline, CDR1 is LNHDA and CDR2 SQIVND (reference sequence). The CDR3 region is CATEPGQGAFEQYF. The CDR3 nucleotides read TGTGCCACAGAACCGGGACAGGGGGCGTTTGAGCAGTACTTC.

The chain recombines TRBV5-1 with TRBJ1-1, with a tentative D call TRBD1 (6 bases). Deletions cut 1 base from V and 4 bases from J, with 11 bases between. CDR1 is SGHRS, CDR2 YFSETQ, per germline. This CDR3 contains 14 residues. CDR3 in DNA: TGCGCCAGCAGCTTGACTACAGGGAGCACTGAAGCTTTCTTT. It translates to CASSLTTGSTEAFF. The full variable domain, its missing parts supplied by reference TRBV5-1 and TRBJ1-1, is KAGVTQTPRYLIKTRGQQVTLSCSPISGHRSVSWYQQTPGQGLQFLFEYFSETQRNKGNFPGRFSGRQFSNSRSEMNVSTLELGDSALYLCASSLTTGSTEAFFGQGTRLTVV.